The rows below give T cell receptor beta chains drawn from one sample of a study of T cell clonotyping in hematopoietic cell transplantation. Using immunoSEQ multiplex PCR, the repertoire was profiled, and TCRdb retains in-frame clones only, with some absent. The data show about 14,000 clones, approximately 84% seen once. Specimen: PBMCs, collected 100 days after allogeneic stem cell transplant. These receptors all stem from a male patient between 50 and 60 years old who had an allogeneic stem cell transplant from an unrelated donor, so T cells may come from the graft donor. Some clones in this sample may be carry-over from other donors' samples. Both conserved end residues are trimmed from each CDR3. Each record gives: V gene, D gene, clone size, CDR3 protein. A D gene is named only where the DNA matches it firmly. Clone size is stated in some rows and not others, as once, few, many or a class when expanded.

v_gene: TRBV19
d_gene: -
abundance: -
CDR3aa: ATRLGSNQPQH

v_gene: TRBV5-1
d_gene: -
abundance: once
CDR3aa: ASSFGGRVTEAF

v_gene: TRBV12-5
d_gene: -
abundance: -
CDR3aa: ASGLVPPDTEAF

v_gene: TRBV7-2
d_gene: TRBD1
abundance: -
CDR3aa: ASSLGGGNSYEQY

v_gene: TRBV6-1
d_gene: -
abundance: few
CDR3aa: ASSGRTPTANYGYT

v_gene: TRBV5-1
d_gene: TRBD2
abundance: -
CDR3aa: ASSLASSGSTDTQY

v_gene: TRBV15
d_gene: -
abundance: once
CDR3aa: ATSEGLRTQY

v_gene: TRBV6-5
d_gene: -
abundance: -
CDR3aa: ASSPPRSHEQF

v_gene: TRBV29-1
d_gene: -
abundance: -
CDR3aa: SVKRFSVQEGYGYT

v_gene: TRBV30
d_gene: -
abundance: -
CDR3aa: AWERVDEQY

v_gene: TRBV7-2
d_gene: TRBD2
abundance: -
CDR3aa: ASSLDGLAGVYEQY

v_gene: TRBV29-1
d_gene: TRBD1
abundance: -
CDR3aa: SVLAGTGSETQY

v_gene: TRBV30
d_gene: -
abundance: -
CDR3aa: AFSRVRDGSYEQY

v_gene: TRBV11-1
d_gene: -
abundance: -
CDR3aa: ASSLQGGRSGNTIY

v_gene: TRBV27
d_gene: -
abundance: -
CDR3aa: ASSFGRVPGELF

v_gene: TRBV7-9
d_gene: TRBD1
abundance: -
CDR3aa: ASSLGQGVIAYEQY

v_gene: TRBV2
d_gene: -
abundance: -
CDR3aa: ASSTYVMNTEAF

v_gene: TRBV30
d_gene: -
abundance: -
CDR3aa: AWISPQGGYT

v_gene: TRBV28
d_gene: -
abundance: -
CDR3aa: ASNTWDYLAGQPQH

v_gene: TRBV6-1
d_gene: -
abundance: -
CDR3aa: ASRNRATNEKLF

v_gene: TRBV27
d_gene: TRBD2
abundance: -
CDR3aa: ASSVTSGPGTDTQY

v_gene: TRBV19
d_gene: -
abundance: -
CDR3aa: ASSRREDRQMNTEAF

v_gene: TRBV27
d_gene: -
abundance: -
CDR3aa: AAWEGGLGEAF

v_gene: TRBV5-1
d_gene: TRBD1
abundance: -
CDR3aa: ASSPGQGAYEQY

v_gene: TRBV5-1
d_gene: -
abundance: -
CDR3aa: ASSLATDTPSQY

v_gene: TRBV7-8
d_gene: -
abundance: once
CDR3aa: ASSLSGGANYGYT

v_gene: TRBV11-2
d_gene: -
abundance: once
CDR3aa: ASSLSSGNTGQY

v_gene: TRBV11-2
d_gene: TRBD2
abundance: -
CDR3aa: ASSLVLASGGQETQY

v_gene: TRBV29-1
d_gene: -
abundance: -
CDR3aa: SVRTGALDYGYT

v_gene: TRBV29-1
d_gene: -
abundance: -
CDR3aa: SVEDQADNEQF

v_gene: TRBV4-3
d_gene: -
abundance: -
CDR3aa: ASSQVAGSYEQY

v_gene: TRBV5-1
d_gene: -
abundance: -
CDR3aa: ASSLSPEYGTQH

v_gene: TRBV7-9
d_gene: -
abundance: few
CDR3aa: ASSLDYGYT

v_gene: TRBV19
d_gene: -
abundance: -
CDR3aa: ASSITRGVGNQPQH

v_gene: TRBV5-8
d_gene: -
abundance: once
CDR3aa: ASSLGWYEQF

v_gene: TRBV11-2
d_gene: TRBD2
abundance: -
CDR3aa: ASSLSGGQAYEQY

v_gene: TRBV2
d_gene: -
abundance: -
CDR3aa: ASKIGDTEAF

v_gene: TRBV7-2
d_gene: TRBD1
abundance: -
CDR3aa: AASIGAGGMNSNQPQH

v_gene: TRBV20-1
d_gene: -
abundance: -
CDR3aa: SVSDRETQY

v_gene: TRBV5-6
d_gene: -
abundance: -
CDR3aa: ASSLGPNTDTQY

v_gene: TRBV5-6
d_gene: -
abundance: once
CDR3aa: ASSFGAGTETQY

v_gene: TRBV28
d_gene: TRBD2
abundance: -
CDR3aa: ASSLNGVAGIQETQY

v_gene: TRBV27
d_gene: -
abundance: -
CDR3aa: ASSYPSGGYT

v_gene: TRBV5-5
d_gene: TRBD1
abundance: -
CDR3aa: ASSSGQASNQPQH

v_gene: TRBV6-6
d_gene: -
abundance: -
CDR3aa: ASSPQASSYNSPLH

v_gene: TRBV9
d_gene: -
abundance: once
CDR3aa: ASSEGGGYSGNTIY

v_gene: TRBV5-4
d_gene: -
abundance: few
CDR3aa: ASSLYSVTAPGNTIY

v_gene: TRBV9
d_gene: TRBD1
abundance: -
CDR3aa: ASSISGTGDEEQY

v_gene: TRBV29-1
d_gene: -
abundance: -
CDR3aa: SVTPGWAMNTEAF

v_gene: TRBV29-1
d_gene: -
abundance: -
CDR3aa: SVEDSGLRKQF

v_gene: TRBV5-5
d_gene: TRBD2
abundance: medium-sized
CDR3aa: ASSLGLAGGTNTGELF

v_gene: TRBV19
d_gene: -
abundance: -
CDR3aa: ASSTQGSYEQY

v_gene: TRBV27
d_gene: TRBD1
abundance: once
CDR3aa: ASSLIWNDRGGTEAF